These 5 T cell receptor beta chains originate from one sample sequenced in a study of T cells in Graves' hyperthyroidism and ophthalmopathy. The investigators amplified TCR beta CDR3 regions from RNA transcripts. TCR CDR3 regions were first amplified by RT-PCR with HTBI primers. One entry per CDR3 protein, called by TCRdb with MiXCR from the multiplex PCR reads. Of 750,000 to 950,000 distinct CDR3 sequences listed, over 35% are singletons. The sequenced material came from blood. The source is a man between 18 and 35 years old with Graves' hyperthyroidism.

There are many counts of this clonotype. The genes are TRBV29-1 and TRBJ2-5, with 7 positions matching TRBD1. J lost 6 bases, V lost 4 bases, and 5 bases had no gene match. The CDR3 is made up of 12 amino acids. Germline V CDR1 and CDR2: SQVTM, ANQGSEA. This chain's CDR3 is CSVVVRGKTQYF. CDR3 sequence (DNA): TGCAGCGTTGTCGTCAGGGGGAAGACCCAGTACTTC.

The CDR3 coding sequence is TGTGCCAGTAGTAGAAGAGTACTAGCGCCGAGGGCCTCCGAGCAGTACTTC. It encodes CASSRRVLAPRASEQYF. V gene TRBV19 combines with J gene TRBJ2-7; 7 bases are shared with TRBD2. The CDR3 length is 17 residues. The germline gives CDR1 LNHDA, CDR2 SQIVND (reference sequence). V lost 4 bases, J lost 6 bases, and 18 bases stayed unmatched.

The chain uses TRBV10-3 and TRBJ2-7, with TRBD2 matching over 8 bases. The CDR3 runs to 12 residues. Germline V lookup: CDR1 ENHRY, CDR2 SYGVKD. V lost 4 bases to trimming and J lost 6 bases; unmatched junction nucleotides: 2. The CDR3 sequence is CAISAGGREQYF. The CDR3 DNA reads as TGTGCCATCAGTGCGGGGGGGCGCGAGCAGTACTTC.

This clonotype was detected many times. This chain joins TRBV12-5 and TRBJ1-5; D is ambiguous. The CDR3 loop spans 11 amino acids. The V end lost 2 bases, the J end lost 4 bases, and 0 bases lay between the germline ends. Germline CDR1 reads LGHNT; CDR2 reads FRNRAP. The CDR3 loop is CASGLNQPQHF. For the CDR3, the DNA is TGTGCTAGTGGTTTGAATCAGCCCCAGCATTTT.

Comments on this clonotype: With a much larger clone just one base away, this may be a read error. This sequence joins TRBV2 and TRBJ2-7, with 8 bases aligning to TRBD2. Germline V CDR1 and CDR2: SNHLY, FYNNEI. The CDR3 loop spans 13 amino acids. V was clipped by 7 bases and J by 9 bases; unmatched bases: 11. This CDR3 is CASTDGGGRRQYF. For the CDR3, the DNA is TGTGCCAGCACCGACGGGGGGGGGCGCCGGCAGTACTTC.